Here is one T cell receptor (beta chain) with its context. A read error may produce the germline difference seen at one junction end. Per the germline V gene, CDR1 is SSHAT and CDR2 is FNYEAQ (reference sequence). The CDR3 totals 14 residues. TCRdb redid the calling of the 5' RACE reads with MiXCR, one entry per CDR3 protein. The top ten clones hold 35% to 45% of a sample with approximately 190,000 distinct CDR3 sequences, 15% of them seen once. This entry belongs to a study of identical twins. Separately, the same data were catalogued under a study of T cells expressing NK-cell markers. From that report: Cells sorted as CD3+CD56+NKG2C+, CD3+CD56+NKG2C- and CD3+CD56-NKG2C+ T cells supplied the TCR beta repertoires.

The sample comprised CD8+ T cells sorted from blood. V and J are TRBV7-7 and TRBJ2-2, with 7 bases aligning to TRBD2. This clonotype was obtained from a woman aged 18-29 years in good health. Here the CDR3 reads CASSPGRETGELFF. CDR3 coding DNA: TGTGCTAGCAGCCCAGGGAGGGAAACCGGGGAGCTGTTTTTT.